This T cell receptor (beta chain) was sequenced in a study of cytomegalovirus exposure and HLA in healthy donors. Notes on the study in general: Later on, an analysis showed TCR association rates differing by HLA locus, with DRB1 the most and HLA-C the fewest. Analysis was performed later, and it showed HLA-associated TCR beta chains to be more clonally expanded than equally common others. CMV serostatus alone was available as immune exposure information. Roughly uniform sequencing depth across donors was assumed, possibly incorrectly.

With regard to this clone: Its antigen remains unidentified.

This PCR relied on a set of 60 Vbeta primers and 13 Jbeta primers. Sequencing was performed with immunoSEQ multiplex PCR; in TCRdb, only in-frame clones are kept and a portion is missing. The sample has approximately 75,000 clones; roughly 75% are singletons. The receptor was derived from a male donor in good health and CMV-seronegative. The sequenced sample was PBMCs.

The CDR3 region has the DNA TGTGCCACGACGGGACAGGGGGCGCGAACTGAAGCTTTCTTT. It encodes CATTGQGARTEAFF. The chain combines TRBV27 with TRBJ1-1; 12 bases line up with TRBD1. V shed 10 bases and J 5 bases; nucleotides not matched to a gene: 8. Germline CDR1 reads MNHEY; CDR2 reads SMNVEV (reference sequence). There are 14 residues in the CDR3.